Listed below are T cell receptor beta chains from one sample, sequenced in a study of blood T cells in healthy people across ages. In TCRdb, the 5' RACE reads were re-called with MiXCR into one record per CDR3 protein. There are over 1,300,000 distinct CDR3 sequences in the sample; approximately 60% occur only once, and 6.5% to 8.5% lies in the top ten. Sequencing was carried out using blood. These TCRs come from a young man in good health. CDR3s include the opening cysteine and the closing phenylalanine or tryptophan. The order of the fields is J gene, D gene, V gene, clone size, CDR3 DNA, CDR3 protein. D genes are given only for firm matches. For some rows the clone size is stated as once, few or many, or as a class when expanded; others skip it.

TRBJ2-1	TRBD2	TRBV27	NA	TGTGCCAGCAGTTTGCGGGAGGGCAATGAGCAGTTCTTC	CASSLREGNEQFF
TRBJ2-3	TRBD2	TRBV29-1	few	TGCAGCGTTCCCCCGCTTCCTAGCGGGTCCACAGATACGCAGTATTTT	CSVPPLPSGSTDTQYF
TRBJ2-5	TRBD2	TRBV19	NA	TGTGCCAGTAGTGGCCTAGCGGCCGTGGAGACCCAGTACTTC	CASSGLAAVETQYF
TRBJ2-1	NA	TRBV5-1	few	TGCGCCAGCAGCACCGCAAAGCCAGGGGAGCAGTTCTTC	CASSTAKPGEQFF
TRBJ2-1	NA	TRBV5-1	NA	TGCGCCAGCAGCGTGCACGGACCGGCGGATGAGCAGTTCTTC	CASSVHGPADEQFF
TRBJ2-1	NA	TRBV29-1	NA	TGCAGCGTTGAGTGGCGGGGGCTCTACAAGGAGCAGTTCTTC	CSVEWRGLYKEQFF
TRBJ1-2	NA	TRBV6-1	once	TGTGCCAGCAGTGATACAGGAACTGGCTACACCTTC	CASSDTGTGYTF
TRBJ1-6	NA	TRBV2	NA	TGTGCCAGCAATACAGGACATAATAATTCACCCCTCCACTTT	CASNTGHNNSPLHF
TRBJ2-7	TRBD1	TRBV20-1	NA	TGCAGTGCCAATGACAGGGCCTACGAGCAGTACTTC	CSANDRAYEQYF
TRBJ1-2	TRBD1	TRBV5-1	NA	TGCGCCAGCAGCCCTACAGGGGAGGCTAACTATGGCTACACCTTC	CASSPTGEANYGYTF
TRBJ2-2	TRBD2	TRBV7-6	NA	TGTGCCAGCAGCCAAAGCCTGGGACTAGCGGGAGTCACCGGGGAGCTGTTTTTT	CASSQSLGLAGVTGELFF
TRBJ2-4	TRBD1	TRBV4-1	NA	TGCGCCAGCAGCCCCCCCGGGACAGCCGACGAGCGGTACTTC	CASSPPGTADERYF
TRBJ2-3	NA	TRBV9	NA	TGTGCCAGCAGCACCCCCCTAGACCCAACCACAGATACGCAGTATTTT	CASSTPLDPTTDTQYF
TRBJ2-3	TRBD2	TRBV25-1	few	TGTGCCAGCAGTGAATATAGAGGACTAGCGGGAGAATCTGATACGCAGTATTTT	CASSEYRGLAGESDTQYF
TRBJ2-3	NA	TRBV10-3	few	TGTGCCATCAGTGGGGGGGCACCAGATACGCAGTATTTT	CAISGGAPDTQYF
TRBJ1-5	NA	TRBV10-1	once	TGCGCCAGCAGACCCACCTACAGGGTGCCCCAGCATTTT	CASRPTYRVPQHF
TRBJ2-7	TRBD1	TRBV6-6	few	TGTGCCAGCAGACGGGACAGTTTTACCTACGAGCAGTACTTC	CASRRDSFTYEQYF
TRBJ1-4	TRBD1	TRBV6-1	NA	TGTGCCAGCAGTGGCGAACAGGGGGTGGGTGAAAAACTGTTTTTT	CASSGEQGVGEKLFF
TRBJ2-2	NA	TRBV6-1	NA	TGTGCCAGCAGACCATCAGGGGTACCCGGGGAGCTGTTTTTT	CASRPSGVPGELFF
TRBJ2-3	NA	TRBV7-2	few	TGTGCCAGCAGCTTAGTCCAGTTCACAGATACGCAGTATTTT	CASSLVQFTDTQYF
TRBJ2-3	TRBD2	TRBV12-3/TRBV12-4	few	TGTGCCAGCAGTTTCGCGGGAGGACCAGATACGCAGTATTTT	CASSFAGGPDTQYF
TRBJ2-7	NA	TRBV2	NA	TGTGCCAGCAGTGAACCGGACAGCCCCGACTCCTACGAGCAGTACTTC	CASSEPDSPDSYEQYF
TRBJ1-5	NA	TRBV28	NA	TGTGCCAGCAGCACAACGGGGGGTCCGTTCAATCAGCCCCAGCATTTT	CASSTTGGPFNQPQHF
TRBJ2-5	NA	TRBV3-1	NA	TGTGCCAGCGATCAAGGGAGAGAGACCCAGTACTTC	CASDQGRETQYF
TRBJ2-7	TRBD2	TRBV7-9	NA	TGTGCCAGCAGCTCCCGGGGGGGCACTTACAATGAGCAGTACTTC	CASSSRGGTYNEQYF
TRBJ2-7	NA	TRBV9	NA	TGTGCCAGCAGCGTAGGGTGGGGGGAATACGAGCAGTACTTC	CASSVGWGEYEQYF
TRBJ2-7	NA	TRBV6-1	few	TGTGCCAGCAGCGACACTTACCGGGACACCACCTACGAGCAGTACTTC	CASSDTYRDTTYEQYF